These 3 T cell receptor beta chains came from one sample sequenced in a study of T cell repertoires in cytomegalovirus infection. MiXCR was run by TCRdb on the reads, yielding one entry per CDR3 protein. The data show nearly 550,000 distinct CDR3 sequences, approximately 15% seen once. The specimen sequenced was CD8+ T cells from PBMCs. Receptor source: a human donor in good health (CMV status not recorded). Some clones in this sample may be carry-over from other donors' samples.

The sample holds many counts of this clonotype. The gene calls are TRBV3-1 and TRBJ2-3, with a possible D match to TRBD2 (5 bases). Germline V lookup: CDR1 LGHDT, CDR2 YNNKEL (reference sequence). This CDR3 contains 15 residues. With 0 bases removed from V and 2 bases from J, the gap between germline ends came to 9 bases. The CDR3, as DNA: TGTGCCAGCAGCCAAGATGCTAGCTTCACAGATACGCAGTATTTT. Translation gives CASSQDASFTDTQYF.

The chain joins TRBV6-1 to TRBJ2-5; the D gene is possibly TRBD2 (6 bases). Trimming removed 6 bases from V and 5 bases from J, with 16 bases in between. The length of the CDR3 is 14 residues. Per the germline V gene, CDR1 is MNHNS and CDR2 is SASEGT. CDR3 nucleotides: TGTGCCAGCAGCCCGGACGGGGCGGGGGAGACCCAGTACTTC. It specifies CASSPDGAGETQYF.

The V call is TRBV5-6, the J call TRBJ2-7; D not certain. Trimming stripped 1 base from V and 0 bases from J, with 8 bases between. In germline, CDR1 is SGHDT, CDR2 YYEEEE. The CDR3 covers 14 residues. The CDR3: CASSLIVSSYEQYF. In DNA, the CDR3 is TGTGCCAGCAGCTTGATAGTGAGCTCCTACGAGCAGTACTTC.